Presented here are 29 T cell receptor beta chains from one specimen sequenced in a study of blood T cell repertoires in COVID-19 (dated by TCRdb to 2018 to 2020). The library was obtained by the immunoSEQ multiplex PCR assay. What TCRdb holds here is the immuneACCESS table cut down to in-frame rearrangements. Part of the clones is not present; checked against another copy, under half of the missing clones reflect an unresolved V gene, and the others are unexplained. The table for this sample lists around 160,000 clones; roughly 93% of them were counted only once. Of the sample, just under 2% is held by the ten largest clones. Sequencing input: peripheral blood. All receptors come from a woman aged 55-70 years with COVID-19, enrolled during active disease.

The chain carries TRBV4-3 and TRBJ1-1; the match to TRBD1 covers 8 bases. The CDR3 spans 16 residues. The germline V gene encodes CDR1 LGHNA and CDR2 YSLEER. V shed 2 bases, J shed 4 bases, and the junction held 9 bases outside the gene matches. CDR3 nucleotides: TGCGCCAGCAGCCAATATGAATACAGGGGGGGCACTGAAGCTTTCTTT. The encoded protein is CASSQYEYRGGTEAFF.

The chain recombines TRBV19 with TRBJ1-6; D possibly corresponds to TRBD1 (6 bases). V gave up 6 bases and J gave up 6 bases, with 18 bases separating them. From germline, CDR1 is LNHDA and CDR2 SQIVND (reference sequence). CDR3 length equals 16 residues. DNA of the CDR3: TGTGCCAGTAGCATTACAGGGAGGGTTTTTAATTCACCCCTCCACTTT. Protein product: CASSITGRVFNSPLHF. Drawing the rest from reference TRBV19 and TRBJ1-6, the complete variable domain is DGGITQSPKYLFRKEGQNVTLSCEQNLNHDAMYWYRQDPGQGLRLIYYSQIVNDFQKGDIAEGYSVSREKKESFPLTVTSAQKNPTAFYLCASSITGRVFNSPLHFGNGTRLTVT.

J is TRBJ2-2 and V is TRBV5-1; tentatively, D is TRBD2 (5 bases). The CDR3 contains 16 residues. The germline gives CDR1 SGHRS, CDR2 YFSETQ. Trimming took 0 bases from V and 6 from J, leaving 15 bases between them. In DNA, the CDR3 is TGCGCCAGCAGCTTGGGGGTACTAGAGCCGGCCGGGGAGCTGTTTTTT. It translates to CASSLGVLEPAGELFF. The full variable domain, with the rest looked up from reference TRBV5-1 and TRBJ2-2, is KAGVTQTPRYLIKTRGQQVTLSCSPISGHRSVSWYQQTPGQGLQFLFEYFSETQRNKGNFPGRFSGRQFSNSRSEMNVSTLELGDSALYLCASSLGVLEPAGELFFGEGSRLTVL.

Details on this clone: The sample carries other DNA sequences with the same CDR3. The V and J genes are TRBV9 and TRBJ1-6; tentative D call: TRBD1 (5 bases). Germline V lookup: CDR1 SGDLS, CDR2 YYNGEE. The CDR3 loop spans 15 amino acids. V lost 3 bases and J 7 bases, leaving 14 bases between the germline ends. CDR3: CASSASGTENSPLHF. DNA for the CDR3: TGTGCCAGCAGCGCCTCCGGGACTGAGAATTCACCCCTCCACTTT.

The chain uses TRBV19 and TRBJ1-5; TRBD1 matches at 12 bases. The V and J ends lost 5 bases and 4 bases, in that order; junction bases with no gene match: 9. Germline V gene lookup returns CDR1 LNHDA and CDR2 SQIVND (reference sequence). The CDR3 consists of 17 residues. Here the CDR3 reads CASSGGQGAAFNQPQHF. CDR3 nucleotide sequence: TGTGCCAGTAGTGGGGGACAGGGGGCGGCATTTAATCAGCCCCAGCATTTT. Drawing the rest from reference TRBV19 and TRBJ1-5, the complete variable domain is DGGITQSPKYLFRKEGQNVTLSCEQNLNHDAMYWYRQDPGQGLRLIYYSQIVNDFQKGDIAEGYSVSREKKESFPLTVTSAQKNPTAFYLCASSGGQGAAFNQPQHFGDGTRLSIL.

This chain links TRBV7-3 with TRBJ2-2, with TRBD2 matching 9 bases. V lost 6 bases to trimming and J lost 4 bases; unmatched junction nucleotides: 6. CDR3 length equals 15 residues. Germline CDR1 SGHTA, CDR2 FQGTGA. This chain's CDR3 is CASSRNSGGTGELFF. In DNA form, the CDR3 reads TGTGCCAGCAGTAGGAATAGCGGGGGCACCGGGGAGCTGTTTTTT.

The rearrangement uses TRBV4-3 and TRBJ2-3, with 14 positions matching TRBD2. CDR1 is LGHNA, CDR2 YSLEER, per germline. After removal of 4 bases from V and 0 bases from J, the junction contained 12 bases not matched to a gene. The CDR3 is made up of 20 amino acids. This CDR3 is CASSPSPGLAGAISTDTQYF. DNA for the CDR3: TGCGCCAGCAGCCCCTCTCCGGGACTAGCGGGGGCCATTAGCACAGATACGCAGTATTTT.

In this sample, this clone turned up once. The chain combines TRBV6-2 or TRBV6-3 with TRBJ1-5, with 8 bases aligning to TRBD1. V gave up 5 bases and J gave up 3 bases; unmatched junction bases: 3. The CDR3 extends over 14 amino acids. Germline lookup yields CDR1 MNHEY and CDR2 SVGEGT. The DNA for the CDR3 is TGTGCCAGCAGTCCGACAGGGGCCAATCAGCCCCAGCATTTT. Residues: CASSPTGANQPQHF.

The J gene is TRBJ1-5, the V gene TRBV4-3; D is possibly TRBD1 (5 bases). The length of the CDR3 is 16 residues. The ends were cut back, 0 bases at V and 5 bases at J, with 14 bases in the middle. The germline V gene encodes CDR1 LGHNA and CDR2 YSLEER. The CDR3 DNA reads as TGCGCCAGCAGCCAAGATTGGGGGGGTCGTGATCAGCCCCAGCATTTT. Translation: CASSQDWGGRDQPQHF.

The CDR3 protein is CASNRGLTEAFF. The CDR3 coding sequence is TGTGCCAGCAACAGGGGGCTTACTGAAGCTTTCTTT. The gene calls are TRBV6-5 and TRBJ1-1; 9 bases match TRBD1. From germline, CDR1 is MNHEY and CDR2 SVGAGI. With V trimmed by 7 bases and J by 5 bases, 2 bases remained unmatched. The CDR3 covers 12 residues.

The chain uses TRBV4-2 and TRBJ2-2, with TRBD2 matching 7 bases. J lost 0 bases, V lost 0 bases, and 1 base had no gene match. The V gene's germline CDR1 is LGHNA and CDR2 YNFKEQ. The CDR3 loop spans 16 amino acids. This chain's CDR3 is CASSQEGGTNTGELFF. The CDR3 DNA sequence: TGTGCCAGCAGCCAAGAGGGGGGGACGAACACCGGGGAGCTGTTTTTT.

The V and J genes are TRBV10-3 and TRBJ1-5; 7 bases align to TRBD1. The J segment lost 2 bases and the V segment lost 3 bases, leaving 4 bases of the junction unmatched. Germline V gene data show CDR1 as ENHRY and CDR2 as SYGVKD. CDR3 length: 15 amino acids. CDR3 sequence: CAISEYGTGNQPQHF. The CDR3 nucleotides read TGTGCCATCAGTGAATATGGGACAGGCAATCAGCCCCAGCATTTT.

V gene TRBV4-1 combines with J gene TRBJ2-2; 10 bases fit TRBD2. V dropped 3 bases and J dropped 3; count of bases not matched to a gene: 4. The CDR3 extends over 16 amino acids. The germline V gene has CDR1 MGHRA and CDR2 YSYEKL. CDR3 sequence (DNA): TGCGCCAGCAGCCAGCTAGCGGGGGCCTACACCGGGGAGCTGTTTTTT. Translation: CASSQLAGAYTGELFF.

The V call is TRBV19, the J call TRBJ2-3; D is ambiguous. CDR1 and CDR2 (germline): LNHDA, SQIVND (reference sequence). CDR3 length equals 14 residues. V lost 4 bases, J lost 5 bases, and 13 bases lay in between. CDR3 nucleotides: TGTGCCAGTAGTACGCGTTCAGGTTTAGATACGCAGTATTTT. As protein: CASSTRSGLDTQYF.

The CDR3 loop is CATNPTGRVGEKLFF. The CDR3 DNA sequence: TGTGCCACCAATCCCACAGGGAGGGTGGGTGAAAAACTGTTTTTT. This chain links TRBV19 with TRBJ1-4; possible D gene TRBD1, 6 bases. This CDR3 has 15 residues. Germline loops: CDR1 LNHDA, CDR2 SQIVND (reference sequence). Trimming took 10 bases from V and 7 from J, leaving 22 bases between them.

The chain carries TRBV5-1 and TRBJ2-7; 10 bases line up with TRBD1. Trimming at V came to 0 bases and at J to 4 bases, leaving 4 bases not matched to a gene. The CDR3 totals 15 residues. Germline V lookup: CDR1 SGHRS, CDR2 YFSETQ. This CDR3 reads CASSLGQGAVYEQYF. The CDR3 DNA reads as TGCGCCAGCAGCTTGGGACAGGGGGCTGTGTACGAGCAGTACTTC.

This sequence joins TRBV19 and TRBJ1-5; 7 bases are a match to TRBD1. CDR1 LNHDA and CDR2 SQIVND come from the germline V gene (reference sequence). This CDR3 is built from 15 residues. With 3 bases clipped from V and 0 bases from J, the junction kept 2 bases outside the gene matches. CDR3 in amino acids: CASSIGTASNQPQHF. CDR3 sequence (DNA): TGTGCCAGTAGTATTGGGACAGCTAGCAATCAGCCCCAGCATTTT.

J is TRBJ1-6 and V is TRBV29-1; 7 nucleotides match TRBD1. CDR1 is SQVTM, CDR2 ANQGSEA, per germline. Trimming removed 8 bases from V and 5 bases from J; junction bases left unmatched: 6. The CDR3 extends over 13 amino acids. CDR3 residues: CSIRQGNNSPLHF. CDR3 in DNA: TGCAGCATCCGACAGGGTAATAATTCACCCCTCCACTTT.

This chain uses TRBV10-3 with TRBJ1-3, with D unresolved. V lost 0 bases, J lost 3 bases, and 9 bases lay in between. The CDR3 sequence is 15 residues long. The germline V gene has CDR1 ENHRY and CDR2 SYGVKD. The CDR3 nucleotides are TGTGCCATCAGTGAGTCGTATTCAGGTGGAAACACCATATATTTT. Translation: CAISESYSGGNTIYF.

This rearrangement joins TRBV5-4 to TRBJ1-2, with D perhaps matching TRBD1 (6 bases). The CDR3 loop spans 13 amino acids. Per germline, CDR1 SGHNT and CDR2 YYREEE (reference sequence). The V end lost 5 bases, the J end lost 5 bases, and 13 bases lay between the germline ends. The CDR3 sequence is CASRDTGMYGYTF. CDR3 nucleotides: TGTGCCAGCAGGGACACAGGGATGTATGGCTACACCTTC.

This chain joins TRBV19 and TRBJ2-1; D not certain. The CDR3 is made up of 14 amino acids. Germline values: CDR1 LNHDA, CDR2 SQIVND (reference sequence). The V and J ends lost 8 bases and 0 bases respectively, with 11 bases between them. The CDR3 here is CASPPVSSYNEQFF. In nucleotides, the CDR3 is TGTGCCAGTCCCCCCGTTAGCTCCTACAATGAGCAGTTCTTC. Variable domain in full (rest from reference TRBV19 and TRBJ2-1): DGGITQSPKYLFRKEGQNVTLSCEQNLNHDAMYWYRQDPGQGLRLIYYSQIVNDFQKGDIAEGYSVSREKKESFPLTVTSAQKNPTAFYLCASPPVSSYNEQFFGPGTRLTVL.

This clone was counted only a few times. The chain recombines TRBV4-2 with TRBJ1-6; D is perhaps TRBD1 (6 bases). V lost 1 base to trimming and J lost 5 bases, with 9 bases between them. The CDR3 runs to 15 residues. CDR1 LGHNA and CDR2 YNFKEQ come from the germline V gene. DNA for the CDR3: TGTGCCAGCAGCCAAGGGACAGTTAATAATTCACCCCTCCACTTT. Translated: CASSQGTVNNSPLHF.

This chain connects TRBV6-5 to TRBJ2-1, with TRBD1 as a possible D gene (6 bases). Trimming left V 2 bases short and J 11 bases short, with 13 bases between. This CDR3 comprises 13 residues. Germline V CDR1 and CDR2: MNHEY, SVGAGI. CDR3 DNA: TGTGCCAGCAGTTACATCAGTCAGGGGCAGCAGTTCTTC. Translating gives CASSYISQGQQFF.

This rearrangement joins TRBV7-2 to TRBJ1-1; no reliable D call. Germline assignment: CDR1 SGHTA and CDR2 FQGNSA. This CDR3 comprises 14 residues. V was clipped by 1 base and J by 1 base, with 7 bases between them. CDR3 sequence reads: CASSLVEGNTEAFF. For the CDR3, the DNA is TGTGCCAGCAGCTTAGTTGAGGGGAACACTGAAGCTTTCTTT.

This sequence joins TRBV2 and TRBJ1-5; possible D gene TRBD1, 5 bases. The V and J ends lost 2 bases and 8 bases respectively, with 13 bases between them. The CDR3 runs 14 residues. Germline-derived CDR1 and CDR2 are SNHLY and FYNNEI. The CDR3 DNA reads as TGTGCCAGCAGTGAAATGAGGGGAGGGGAGCCCCAGCATTTT. It is translated as CASSEMRGGEPQHF. The whole variable domain, remainder taken from reference TRBV2 and TRBJ1-5, is EPEVTQTPSHQVTQMGQEVILRCVPISNHLYFYWYRQILGQKVEFLVSFYNNEISEKSEIFDDQFSVERPDGSNFTLKIRSTKLEDSAMYFCASSEMRGGEPQHFGDGTRLSIL.

This chain uses TRBV5-1 with TRBJ1-4; 11 bases agree with TRBD1. V shed 6 bases, J shed 8 bases, and the junction held 18 bases outside the gene matches. Germline loops: CDR1 SGHRS, CDR2 YFSETQ. The CDR3 covers 18 residues. The CDR3 spells CASITGTGGAWREEKLFF. The DNA for the CDR3 is TGCGCCAGCATTACCGGGACAGGGGGTGCTTGGCGGGAAGAAAAACTGTTTTTT.

The chain employs TRBV20-1 and TRBJ1-6; D is undetermined. The CDR3 has 15 amino acids. Trimming took 3 bases from V and 1 from J, leaving 10 bases between them. The germline gives CDR1 DFQATT, CDR2 SNEGSKA (reference sequence). CDR3 nucleotides: TGCAGTGCTAGTTCCGGGATTTCCTATAATTCACCCCTCCACTTT. It is translated as CSASSGISYNSPLHF.

V is TRBV9 and J is TRBJ2-3, with 10 bases that match TRBD2. The CDR3 has 16 residues. Germline assignment: CDR1 SGDLS and CDR2 YYNGEE. Trimming cost V 2 bases and J 6 bases; bases outside gene matches: 9. The CDR3 sequence: CASSVNPAGGSDTQYF. The CDR3 DNA follows: TGTGCCAGCAGCGTGAACCCAGCGGGGGGGTCCGATACGCAGTATTTT. The full variable domain, in which reference TRBV9 and TRBJ2-3 provide the parts outside the CDR3, is DSGVTQTPKHLITATGQRVTLRCSPRSGDLSVYWYQQSLDQGLQFLIQYYNGEERAKGNILERFSAQQFPDLHSELNLSSLELGDSALYFCASSVNPAGGSDTQYFGPGTRLTVL.

The chain couples TRBV25-1 to TRBJ2-5; D remains ambiguous. From germline, CDR1 is MGHDK and CDR2 SYGVNS. This CDR3 region has 13 residues. V lost 3 bases to trimming and J lost 7 bases, with 12 bases between them. The CDR3 spells CASSDTNSWTQYF. The DNA of the CDR3 is TGTGCCAGCAGTGATACCAATAGTTGGACCCAGTACTTC.